Described below is a single TCR beta chain sequence and its context. This clonotype was seen more than once but under ten times. There is no known antigen for this receptor. No base-level quality is on record; no much larger clone is a single base apart. These data originate in a study of regulatory T cells in long-lasting Graves disease (dated by TCRdb to the early 2020s). For the study in its entirety: Antithyroid drugs had been taken for less than 3 months by newly diagnosed Graves' disease patients. Peripheral blood TCR sequencing and RNA sequencing compared persistent Graves' disease patients with newly diagnosed Graves' disease patients. The study was registered as a clinical trial and conducted in China. A total of around 35 samples underwent TCR sequencing, from about 13 patients with persistent Graves' disease and approximately 20 patients with newly diagnosed Graves' disease.

Libraries were prepared through multiplex PCR. Sequencing relied on an Illumina HiSeq 4000. TCR beta libraries were built with iRepertoire HTBI primers and Arm-PCR amplification of CDR3 regions. Before sequencing, the PCR products went through gel purification. The study's own analysis went as follows. A total of some 65 TRBV and some 15 TRBJ segments were identified across samples and were used for gene usage analysis of CDR3 amino acid clonotypes. COPE and FqMerger were used to merge the filtered high-quality paired reads into contigs. BLAST was used to align contigs to IMGT TRBV, TRBD and TRBJ reference genes, with CDR3 defined following IMGT. Any clonotype with a frequency above 0.1% was counted as a highly expanded clone. Shannon entropy served as the measure of repertoire diversity, while the Gini coefficient captured V-J evenness. Clonotypes shared by more than one individual were considered public. TCRdb reran the public reads through fastp at Q25 and MiXCR, keeping productive beta chains. For every CDR3 protein sequence, its rows merge into one entry that carries the most common genes and DNA. These V and J calls are TCRdb output, not the study's own analysis. The sample table lists about 470,000 distinct CDR3 sequences, about 15% of them with a count of one. Clones ranked in the top ten supply roughly 17% of the sample.

CDR1 ENHRY and CDR2 SYGVKD are derived from the germline V gene. Ends trimmed: V by 4 bases, J by 3 bases; bases unmatched to a gene: 5. The CDR3 numbers 15 residues from cysteine through phenylalanine. CDR3 DNA only is kept here, 45 bases in frame from base 1. Points the paper makes about the study in general: The authors noted that the small sample size was a limitation that may lower accuracy. Persistent patients shared more public clonotypes among themselves (over 2,500) than newly diagnosed patients did (more than 950). Only the TCR beta chain was sequenced and analyzed. Persistent disease showed preferential use of TRBV28, TRBJ1-2 and TRBJ2-5, whereas newly diagnosed disease favored TRBV20-1 and TRBJ2-1. Because the primary lesion, thyroid tissue, could not be accessed, the study looked at peripheral blood alone. Compared with newly diagnosed patients, persistent Graves' disease patients had lower TCR Shannon entropy and fewer highly expanded clones, which suggests clonal expansion.

The time point label here, explained by the study, means: newly diagnosed GD, antithyroid drugs for less than 3 months. RNA was extracted from PBMCs in TRIzol for both TCR sequencing and RNA sequencing. The diagnosis of Graves' disease was made according to American Thyroid Association guidelines. The patients came from an endocrinology department in Xi'an, China. Each patient gave about 9.1 milliliters of peripheral blood, collected in an EDTA anticoagulant tube. Ficoll Paque Plus density gradient separation was used to isolate PBMCs, and no further T cell sorting was performed. An Agilent 2100 Bioanalyzer and agarose gel were used to assess RNA quality, and a NanoDrop 2000 was used to measure RNA concentration. These data also featured in a second study, about T cells in Graves' hyperthyroidism and ophthalmopathy. The second paper states: Stable Graves' hyperthyroidism was defined as the absence of progression to ophthalmopathy over 18 months of follow-up. Hyperthyroidism patients were newly diagnosed, with disease duration under 2 months, and aged 18 to 65 years. Patients with uncontrolled infections, other autoimmune diseases, pregnancy or lactation were excluded. Diagnoses were based on clinical symptoms, serum thyroxine and TRAb, thyroid ultrasound and orbital computed tomography. The first round of RT-PCR for the TCR CDR3 was performed with the HTBI primer set and the Qiagen OneStep RT-PCR kit. Most expanded thyroid clonotypes (frequency above 0.001) were also detected in blood, suggesting blood repertoires may reflect thyroid immune responses. Ophthalmopathy was separated from stable hyperthyroidism by a 13 V-J signature model, with roughly 88% sensitivity and roughly 84% specificity obtained in cross-validation and 80%/75% obtained in testing. In validation, the model predicted progression to ophthalmopathy a median of approximately 6.6 months before onset, with 70% to 71% sensitivity and just under 75% specificity. A discovery cohort of roughly 100 patients, about 44 with Graves' ophthalmopathy and approximately 60 with stable Graves' hyperthyroidism, was used to find distinguishing TCR V-J signatures. Prospective prediction of ophthalmopathy was tested in an independent validation cohort of approximately 19 hyperthyroidism patients and some 17 patients who later progressed to ophthalmopathy. For training and testing, the 100 or so patients in the discovery cohort were randomly divided in a 7:3 ratio. Thyroid tissue and blood T-cell repertoires from six Graves' hyperthyroidism patients were also compared in the study. Once sampling was done, hyperthyroidism patients were given methimazole at a starting dose of 30 mg daily, whereas ophthalmopathy patients were given high-dose intravenous methylprednisolone. Libraries were constructed in a second round of multiplex PCR, after which size selection and purification were carried out. Sequencing of the libraries was done on an Illumina HiSeq2000 using paired-end 100 bp reads. SOAPnuke was used to process the raw data, removing reads that contained adapters or uncalled bases, had a mean Phred below 15, or lacked an exact match to the constant primer or identifier. High-quality paired reads were merged with COPE v1.2.5, and unique nucleotide sequences were defined as clonotypes. MiTCR v1.1 was used to align clonotypes to the IMGT TRBV, TRBD and TRBJ reference segments. The analysis included only V-J combinations with a frequency above 0.0001, which together covered about 99% of the repertoires. The TCS score was defined as F50 (clonal expansion) divided by E x V (chaos), with BLOSUM62-based TCRdist calculated between CDR3 peptides within each V-J. Welch's t-statistics and random forest reduced 514 V-J features to roughly 13, which were used in a naive Bayes classifier (R e1071). Sample size was not statistically predetermined, and blinding of investigators to group allocation was not performed. TCR Vbeta CDR3 sequencing of 120 to 150 peripheral blood samples (roughly 41 ophthalmopathy, 75 hyperthyroidism and approximately 17 progressor patients) is reported in the paper.

Here the sequenced sample was peripheral blood mononuclear cells (PBMCs), taken at new diagnosis, from a patient treated with antithyroid drugs. The V and J genes are TRBV10-3 and TRBJ1-4; 7 bases in the middle match TRBD1. The TCR sequence derives from a woman in her twenties or thirties with Graves disease. Donor details come from another sample of the same person, matched by shared clones. The encoded CDR3 is CAISGTGVANEKLFF. In nucleotide form, the sequence is TGTGCCATCAGTGGGACAGGAGTGGCTAATGAAAAACTGTTTTTT.